This T cell receptor beta chain emerged from a study of T-cell memory formation after mild COVID-19. Study overall: For the most part, TCR clusters were specific to one donor. General observations from the study: What remained unconfirmed was the SARS-CoV-2 specificity of second-wave clones peaking on day 37.

TCRdb reprocessed the 5' RACE reads via MiXCR and lists one record per CDR3 protein. The sample has more than 450,000 distinct CDR3 sequences, roughly 18% seen once. This clonotype was counted only a few times. The antigen remains undetermined. The clonotype comes from an adult woman who had mild COVID-19 (a few samples of this study predate the infection). Cell type and time point are not known. The specimen sequenced was PBMCs or a T cell subset sorted from them (not recorded which).

The CDR3 here is CASLLGGGTDTQYF. CDR3 bases: TGTGCCAGCCTCCTCGGGGGGGGCACAGATACGCAGTATTTT. The chain recombines TRBV6-6 with TRBJ2-3; 8 nucleotides match TRBD2. This CDR3 has 14 amino acids. Germline V gives CDR1 MNHNY, CDR2 SVGAGI (reference sequence). V gave up 8 bases and J gave up 1 base; unmatched junction bases: 5.